This T cell receptor beta chain was identified in a study of shared clonotypes between healthy human individuals. Background on the study: Plates per donor: three CD4 naive, three CD4 memory, two CD8 naive, one CD8 memory. Study conclusions and caveats: Sampling covered nothing but blood. Tissue TCR repertoires likely differ from those found in blood.

Participating donors were healthy, HIV-negative adults free of recent acute infections or vaccinations. Trimming pared 3 bases from V and 2 bases from J, leaving 9 bases between. Looked up from germline, CDR1 is SGHRS and CDR2 is YFSETQ. This CDR3 region has 14 residues. For this clone: Its antigen remains unknown.

Only in-frame clones appear in the TCRdb table, and some are missing; sequencing was by immunoSEQ multiplex PCR. This sample has approximately 2.3 million clones, with about 92% found just once. The receptor was derived from a man younger than 30 in good health. Some clones in this sample may be carry-over from other donors' samples. The chain is built from TRBV5-1 and TRBJ2-1, with D unresolved. The sequenced material came from naive CD4+ T cells from PBMCs. Subset given: CD45RA+ positively selected. The CDR3 coding sequence is TGCGCCAGCAGCTCACGGTCGGCCTACAATGAGCAGTTCTTC. Its protein product is CASSSRSAYNEQFF.